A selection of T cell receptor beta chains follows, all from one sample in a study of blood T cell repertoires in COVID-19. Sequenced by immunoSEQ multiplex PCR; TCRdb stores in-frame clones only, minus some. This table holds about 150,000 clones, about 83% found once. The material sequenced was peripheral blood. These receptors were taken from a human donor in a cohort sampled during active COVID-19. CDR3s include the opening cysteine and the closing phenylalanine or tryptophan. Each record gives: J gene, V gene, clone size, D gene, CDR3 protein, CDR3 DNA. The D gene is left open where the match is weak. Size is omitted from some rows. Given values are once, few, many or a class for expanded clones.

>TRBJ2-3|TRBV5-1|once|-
CASSLLADTQYF
TGCGCCAGCAGCCTCTTAGCAGATACGCAGTATTTT
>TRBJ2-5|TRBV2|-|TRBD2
CAGGLAGGETQYF
TGTGCCGGAGGACTAGCGGGAGGAGAGACCCAGTACTTC
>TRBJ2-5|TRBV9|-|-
CASSGDPQTQGETQYF
TGTGCCAGCAGCGGCGACCCTCAGACCCAGGGGGAGACCCAGTACTTC
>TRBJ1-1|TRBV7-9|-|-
CASSLVGAVPLNTEAFF
TGTGCCAGCAGCTTAGTTGGGGCAGTTCCCCTCAACACTGAAGCTTTCTTT
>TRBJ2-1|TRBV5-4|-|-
CASSLSTVPYNEQFF
TGTGCCAGCAGCTTATCGACAGTACCCTACAATGAGCAGTTCTTC
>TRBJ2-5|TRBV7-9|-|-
CASSPPDMNQETQYF
TGTGCCAGCAGCCCGCCCGACATGAACCAAGAGACCCAGTACTTC
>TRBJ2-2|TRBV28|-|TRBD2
CASITTGLVDSGELFF
TGTGCCAGCATTACCACGGGACTAGTTGATTCCGGGGAGCTGTTTTTT
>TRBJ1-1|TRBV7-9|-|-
CASILKGETEAFF
TGTGCCAGCATCCTGAAAGGGGAAACTGAAGCTTTCTTT
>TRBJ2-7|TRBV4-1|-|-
CASSQKTGSSYEQYF
TGCGCCAGCAGCCAGAAGACGGGGAGCTCCTACGAGCAGTACTTC
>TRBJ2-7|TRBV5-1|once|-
CASSTLQGRGIYEQYF
TGCGCCAGCAGCACCCTACAGGGAAGGGGGATCTACGAGCAGTACTTC
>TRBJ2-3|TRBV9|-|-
CASSVTTADTQYF
TGTGCCAGCAGCGTAACGACTGCAGATACGCAGTATTTT
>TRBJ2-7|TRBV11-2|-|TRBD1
CASSFPGQGHYEQYF
TGTGCCAGCAGCTTCCCGGGACAGGGCCACTACGAGCAGTACTTC
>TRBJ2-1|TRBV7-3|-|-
CASSLTSRNEQFF
TGTGCCAGCAGCTTAACGAGTCGCAATGAGCAGTTCTTC
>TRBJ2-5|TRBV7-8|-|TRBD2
CASSLAPLGGRPGKETQYF
TGTGCCAGCAGCTTAGCCCCTCTCGGCGGGAGGCCTGGAAAAGAGACCCAGTACTTC
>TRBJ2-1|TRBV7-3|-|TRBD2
CASSPQLAGDNEQFF
TGTGCCAGCAGCCCCCAACTAGCGGGTGACAATGAGCAGTTCTTC
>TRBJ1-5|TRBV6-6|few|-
CASSYSTVHGQPQHF
TGTGCCAGCAGTTACTCGACTGTGCATGGACAGCCCCAGCATTTT
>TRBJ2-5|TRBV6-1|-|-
CASSETPQGETQYF
TGTGCCAGCAGTGAAACGCCCCAGGGGGAGACCCAGTACTTC
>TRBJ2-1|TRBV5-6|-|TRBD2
CASSSGTREQFF
TGTGCCAGCAGCTCCGGGACTAGAGAGCAGTTCTTC
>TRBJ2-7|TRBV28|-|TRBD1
CASSPPPGTGESYEQYF
TGTGCCAGCAGTCCCCCCCCCGGGACAGGGGAGTCCTACGAGCAGTACTTC
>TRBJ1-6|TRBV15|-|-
CATSRRVLGSPLHF
TGTGCCACCAGCAGGAGGGTTTTAGGGTCACCCCTCCACTTT
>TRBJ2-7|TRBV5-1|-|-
CASSLVPQGGYEQYF
TGCGCCAGCAGCTTGGTACCCCAAGGAGGCTACGAGCAGTACTTC
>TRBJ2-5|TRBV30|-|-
CAWSVSGQETQYF
TGTGCCTGGAGTGTTTCCGGGCAAGAGACCCAGTACTTC
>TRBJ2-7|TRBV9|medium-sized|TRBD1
CASSSPTGGEQYF
TGTGCCAGCAGCTCCCCAACAGGGGGCGAGCAGTACTTC
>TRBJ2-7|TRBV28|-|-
CASSLTTYEQYF
TGTGCCAGCAGTTTAACTACCTACGAGCAGTACTTC
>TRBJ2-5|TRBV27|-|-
CASLARVLGSTETQYF
TGTGCCAGCCTAGCCCGCGTCCTGGGGAGTACGGAGACCCAGTACTTC
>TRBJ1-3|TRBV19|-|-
CASSPGHRVGNTIYF
TGTGCCAGTAGTCCGGGACACCGTGTTGGAAACACCATATATTTT
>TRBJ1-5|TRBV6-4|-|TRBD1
CANITGVRQPQHF
TGTGCCAACATTACAGGGGTGAGGCAGCCCCAGCATTTT
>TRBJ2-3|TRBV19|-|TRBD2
CASGTSGRAPPNTDTQYF
TGTGCCAGCGGGACTAGCGGGAGGGCCCCTCCAAACACAGATACGCAGTATTTT
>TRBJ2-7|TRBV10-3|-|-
CAISDPDGSYEQYF
TGTGCCATCAGTGACCCCGACGGGAGCTACGAGCAGTACTTC
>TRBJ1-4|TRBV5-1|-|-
CASSPGGASTNEKLFF
TGCGCCAGCAGCCCCGGGGGGGCGTCAACTAATGAAAAACTGTTTTTT
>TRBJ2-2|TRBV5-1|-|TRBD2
CASSLAFTLGLAGEGRSGELFF
TGCGCCAGCAGCTTGGCCTTTACTCTCGGGCTAGCGGGGGAAGGACGGTCCGGGGAGCTGTTTTTT
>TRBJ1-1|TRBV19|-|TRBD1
CASSVPGQGVQTTEAFF
TGTGCCAGTAGTGTACCCGGACAGGGGGTTCAGACCACTGAAGCTTTCTTT
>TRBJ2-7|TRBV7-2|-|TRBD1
CASSLVGTGGYEQYF
TGTGCCAGCAGCTTGGTGGGGACAGGGGGCTACGAGCAGTACTTC
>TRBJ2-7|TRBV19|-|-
CASSISQGGYEQYF
TGTGCCAGTAGTATCTCCCAGGGCGGATACGAGCAGTACTTC
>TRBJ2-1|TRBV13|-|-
CASSLIAGRSNEQFF
TGTGCCAGCAGCTTAATCGCGGGGAGATCCAATGAGCAGTTCTTC
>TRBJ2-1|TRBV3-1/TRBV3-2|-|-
CASSQVRGANEQFF
TGTGCCAGCAGCCAAGTTCGGGGGGCAAATGAGCAGTTCTTC
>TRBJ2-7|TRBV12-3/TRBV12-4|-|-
CASSLGVSYEQYF
TGTGCCAGCAGTTTAGGAGTCTCCTACGAGCAGTACTTC
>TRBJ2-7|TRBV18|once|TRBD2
CASSQDPLASGVEQYF
TGTGCCAGCTCACAGGACCCACTAGCGTCAGGAGTCGAGCAGTACTTC
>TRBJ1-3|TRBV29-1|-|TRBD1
CSVELGTGGNTIYF
TGCAGCGTTGAATTGGGGACAGGTGGCAACACCATATATTTT
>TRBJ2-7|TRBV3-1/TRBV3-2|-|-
CASSQNGGPRYEQYF
TGTGCCAGCAGCCAAAACGGCGGCCCCCGGTACGAGCAGTACTTC
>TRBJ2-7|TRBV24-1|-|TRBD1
CATSKTGYYEQYF
TGTGCCACCAGTAAGACAGGGTACTACGAGCAGTACTTC
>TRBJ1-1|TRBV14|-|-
CASSQDFRGRGNTEAFF
TGTGCCAGCAGCCAAGATTTTCGTGGCAGGGGGAACACTGAAGCTTTCTTT
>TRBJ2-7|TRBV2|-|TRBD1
CASKGDRGAYEQYF
TGTGCCAGCAAAGGGGACAGGGGAGCCTACGAGCAGTACTTC
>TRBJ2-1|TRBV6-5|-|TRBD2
CASSYGGGGVYNEQFF
TGTGCCAGCAGTTACGGTGGCGGGGGGGTATACAATGAGCAGTTCTTC
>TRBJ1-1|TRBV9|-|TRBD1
CASSPAGQAYTEAFF
TGTGCCAGCAGCCCAGCGGGACAGGCTTACACTGAAGCTTTCTTT
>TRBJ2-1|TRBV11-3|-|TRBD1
CASNPGGGYNEQFF
TGTGCCAGCAACCCAGGGGGCGGCTACAATGAGCAGTTCTTC
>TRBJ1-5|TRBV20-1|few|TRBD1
CSASQGAEGNQPQHF
TGCAGTGCTAGTCAGGGGGCGGAAGGCAATCAGCCCCAGCATTTT
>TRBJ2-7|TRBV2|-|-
CASSVPLPGSYEQYF
TGTGCCAGCAGTGTCCCTCTCCCGGGTAGCTACGAGCAGTACTTC